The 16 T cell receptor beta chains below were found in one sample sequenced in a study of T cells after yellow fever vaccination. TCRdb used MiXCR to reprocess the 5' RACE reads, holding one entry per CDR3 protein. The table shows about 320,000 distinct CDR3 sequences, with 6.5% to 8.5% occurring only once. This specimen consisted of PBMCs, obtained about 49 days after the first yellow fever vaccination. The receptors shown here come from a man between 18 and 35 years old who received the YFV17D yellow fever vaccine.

The CDR3 spells CASSPERTQYF. The CDR3 DNA reads as TGTGCCAGCTCACCAGAGAGGACCCAGTACTTC. The genes are TRBV18 and TRBJ2-5; D remains ambiguous. The V and J ends lost 2 bases and 7 bases respectively, with 5 bases between them. Germline CDR1 KGHSH, CDR2 LQKENI. The CDR3 is 11 amino acids. Full variable domain (remainder filled in from reference TRBV18 and TRBJ2-5): NAGVMQNPRHLVRRRGQEARLRCSPMKGHSHVYWYRQLPEEGLKFMVYLQKENIIDESGMPKERFSAEFPKEGPSILRIQQVVRGDSAAYFCASSPERTQYFGPGTRLLVL.

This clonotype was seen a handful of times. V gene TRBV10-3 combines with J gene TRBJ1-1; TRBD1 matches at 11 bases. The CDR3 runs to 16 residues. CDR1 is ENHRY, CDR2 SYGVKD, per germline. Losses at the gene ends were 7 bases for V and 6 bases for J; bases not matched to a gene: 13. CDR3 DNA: TGTGCCATCAACTCGGGACAGGGGGTCTTGAGGTCTGAAGCTTTCTTT. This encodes CAINSGQGVLRSEAFF.

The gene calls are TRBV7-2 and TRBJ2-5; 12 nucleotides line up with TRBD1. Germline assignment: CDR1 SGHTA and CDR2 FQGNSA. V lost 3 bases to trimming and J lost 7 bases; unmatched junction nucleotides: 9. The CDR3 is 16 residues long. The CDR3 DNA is TGTGCCAGCAGCTTGGGGGACAGGGGGCAGGGTGGGACCCAGTACTTC. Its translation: CASSLGDRGQGGTQYF.

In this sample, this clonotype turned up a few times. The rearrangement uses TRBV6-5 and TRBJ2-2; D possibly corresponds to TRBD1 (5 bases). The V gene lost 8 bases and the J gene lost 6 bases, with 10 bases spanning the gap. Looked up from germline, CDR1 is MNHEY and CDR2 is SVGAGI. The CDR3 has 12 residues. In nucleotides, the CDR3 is TGTGCCAGCCAAGGGGCGTCCGGGGAGCTGTTTTTT. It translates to CASQGASGELFF.

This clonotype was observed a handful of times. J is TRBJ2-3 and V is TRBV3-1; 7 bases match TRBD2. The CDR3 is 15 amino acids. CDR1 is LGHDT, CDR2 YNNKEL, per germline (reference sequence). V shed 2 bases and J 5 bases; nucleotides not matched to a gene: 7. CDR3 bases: TGTGCCAGCAGCCAATTCTCGCGGGGGAAAGATACGCAGTATTTT. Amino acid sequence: CASSQFSRGKDTQYF.

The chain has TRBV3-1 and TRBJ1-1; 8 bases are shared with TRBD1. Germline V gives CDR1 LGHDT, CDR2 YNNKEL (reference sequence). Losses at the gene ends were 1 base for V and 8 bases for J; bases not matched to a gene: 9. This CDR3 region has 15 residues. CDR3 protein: CASSQAAVGDREAFF. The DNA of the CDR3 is TGTGCCAGCAGCCAAGCGGCCGTCGGGGACAGGGAAGCTTTCTTT.

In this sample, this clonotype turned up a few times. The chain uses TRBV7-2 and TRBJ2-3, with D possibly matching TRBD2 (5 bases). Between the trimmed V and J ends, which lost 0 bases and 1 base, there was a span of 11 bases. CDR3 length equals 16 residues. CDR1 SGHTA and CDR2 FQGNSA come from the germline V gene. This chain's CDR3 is CASSLATISRTDTQYF. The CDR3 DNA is TGTGCCAGCAGCTTAGCGACTATCTCCCGCACAGATACGCAGTATTTT. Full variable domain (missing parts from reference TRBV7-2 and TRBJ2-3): GAGVSQSPSNKVTEKGKDVELRCDPISGHTALYWYRQSLGQGLEFLIYFQGNSAPDKSGLPSDRFSAERTGGSVSTLTIQRTQQEDSAVYLCASSLATISRTDTQYFGPGTRLTVL.

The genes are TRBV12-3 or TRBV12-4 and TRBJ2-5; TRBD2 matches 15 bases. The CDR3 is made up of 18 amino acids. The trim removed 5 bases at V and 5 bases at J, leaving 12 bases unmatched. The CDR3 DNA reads TGTGCCAGCAGTCCCGGGACTAGCGGGGGGCCGGGGTGGGAGACCCAGTACTTC. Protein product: CASSPGTSGGPGWETQYF.

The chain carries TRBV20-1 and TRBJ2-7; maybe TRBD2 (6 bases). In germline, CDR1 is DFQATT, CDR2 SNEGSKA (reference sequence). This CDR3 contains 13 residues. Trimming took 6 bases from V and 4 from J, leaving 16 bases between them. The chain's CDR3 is CSAGRDGGYEQYV. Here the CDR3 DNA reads TGCAGTGCCGGTCGAGACGGGGGTTACGAGCAGTACGTC.

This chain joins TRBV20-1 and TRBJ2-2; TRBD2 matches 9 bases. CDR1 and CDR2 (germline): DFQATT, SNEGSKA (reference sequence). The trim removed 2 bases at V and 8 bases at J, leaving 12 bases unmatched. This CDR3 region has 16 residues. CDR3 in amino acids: CSARSASGAPSGELFF. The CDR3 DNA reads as TGCAGTGCTAGAAGTGCTAGCGGGGCGCCGAGTGGGGAGCTGTTTTTT.

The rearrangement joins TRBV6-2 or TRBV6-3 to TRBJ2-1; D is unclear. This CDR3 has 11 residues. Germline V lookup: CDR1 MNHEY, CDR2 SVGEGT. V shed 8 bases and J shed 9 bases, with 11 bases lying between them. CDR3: CASGYGSEQFF. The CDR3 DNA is TGTGCCAGCGGCTATGGCAGTGAGCAGTTCTTC.

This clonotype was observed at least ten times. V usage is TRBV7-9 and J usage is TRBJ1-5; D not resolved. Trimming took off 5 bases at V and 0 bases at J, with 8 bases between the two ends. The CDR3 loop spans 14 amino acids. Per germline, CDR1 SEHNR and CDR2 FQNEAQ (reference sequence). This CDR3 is CASSESNSNQPQHF. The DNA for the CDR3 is TGTGCCAGCAGCGAATCCAATAGCAATCAGCCCCAGCATTTT.

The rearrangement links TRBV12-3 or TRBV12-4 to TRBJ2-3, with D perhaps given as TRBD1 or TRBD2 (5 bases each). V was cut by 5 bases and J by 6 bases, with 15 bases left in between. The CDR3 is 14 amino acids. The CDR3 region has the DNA TGTGCCAGCAGTCCCGGGACCACCCTCGATACGCAGTATTTT. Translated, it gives CASSPGTTLDTQYF.

The CDR3: CASSVIGGGRETQYF. CDR3 nucleotides: TGCGCCAGCAGTGTGATCGGCGGGGGAAGGGAGACCCAGTACTTC. This rearrangement joins TRBV5-1 to TRBJ2-5; 7 bases are a match to TRBD2. CDR1 and CDR2 from the germline V gene are SGHRS and YFSETQ. The CDR3 consists of 15 residues. The junction had 12 bases not matched to a gene; V was cut back by 5 bases and J by 5 bases.

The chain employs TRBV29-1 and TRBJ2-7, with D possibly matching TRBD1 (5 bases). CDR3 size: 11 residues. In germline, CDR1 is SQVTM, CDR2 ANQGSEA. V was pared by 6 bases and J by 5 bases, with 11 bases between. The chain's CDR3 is CSVGVLNEQYF. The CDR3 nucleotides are TGCAGCGTAGGGGTGTTAAACGAGCAGTACTTC.

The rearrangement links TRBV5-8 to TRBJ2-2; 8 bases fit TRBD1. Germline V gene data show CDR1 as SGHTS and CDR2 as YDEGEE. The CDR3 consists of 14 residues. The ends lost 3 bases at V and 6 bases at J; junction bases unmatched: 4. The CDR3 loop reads CASSSDRVAGELFF. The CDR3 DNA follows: TGTGCCAGCAGCTCGGACAGGGTGGCCGGGGAGCTGTTTTTT.